This TCR beta chain was sequenced in a study of shared clonotypes between healthy human individuals. Libraries were prepared by immunoSEQ multiplex PCR; TCRdb keeps only in-frame clonotypes and omits some of them. Of millions of clones listed, 90% to 95% were seen once; the top ten hold around 0.15%. Note on this clone: Its antigen is currently unknown.

The CDR3 covers 14 residues. In germline, CDR1 is SGHNT, CDR2 YYREEE (reference sequence). Trimming left V 0 bases short and J 5 bases short, with 11 bases between. Study-wide points: Some naive CD4 clonotypes, around 5%, turned up in common across four donors.

The J gene is TRBJ1-2, the V gene TRBV5-4; possible D gene TRBD1, 5 bases. The clonotype was recovered from a man younger than 30 in good health. Specimen: naive CD4+ T cells sorted from blood. The subset is: CD45RA+ positively selected. The CDR3 is CASSLAWGDYGYTF. The CDR3 bases are TGTGCCAGCAGCTTGGCCTGGGGGGATTATGGCTACACCTTC. The full variable domain, completed using reference TRBV5-4 and TRBJ1-2, is ETGVTQSPTHLIKTRGQQVTLRCSSQSGHNTVSWYQQALGQGPQFIFQYYREEENGRGNFPPRFSGLQFPNYSSELNVNALELDDSALYLCASSLAWGDYGYTFGSGTRLTVV.